Below are 10 T cell receptor beta chains sequenced from a single sample in a study of PD-L1 blockade in urothelial cancer (dated by TCRdb to about 2017). Receptors were amplified or captured by the immunoSEQ multiplex PCR assay. The table comes from immuneACCESS by way of TCRdb, which keeps in-frame sequences with V and J called. Part of the clones is missing from these tables; in studies checked, under half for an unresolved V gene and the rest for unknown reasons. The sample has 130,000 or so clones on record, about 81% of them singletons. The ten most abundant clones make up 3.2% of the sample. The time point label for this specimen denotes: pretreatment peripheral blood. The sample here was PBMCs, taken around atezolizumab (anti-PD-L1) treatment. Every receptor here comes from a middle-aged man with urothelial cancer.

The chain joins TRBV5-6 to TRBJ1-1; no reliable D call. The germline CDR1 and CDR2 sequences are SGHDT and YYEEEE. This CDR3 has 15 amino acids. Trimming stripped 0 bases from V and 0 bases from J, with 9 bases between. As DNA, the CDR3 is TGTGCCAGCAGCTTGGGTGTCAGAATGAACACTGAAGCTTTCTTT. Its translation: CASSLGVRMNTEAFF. Full variable domain (outside the CDR3, taken from reference TRBV5-6 and TRBJ1-1): DAGVTQSPTHLIKTRGQQVTLRCSPKSGHDTVSWYQQALGQGPQFIFQYYEEEERQRGNFPDRFSGHQFPNYSSELNVNALLLGDSALYLCASSLGVRMNTEAFFGQGTRLTVV.

V and J are TRBV28 and TRBJ1-2, with TRBD1 matching 10 bases. V shed 11 bases and J 2 bases; nucleotides not matched to a gene: 5. The CDR3 loop spans 13 amino acids. The germline V gene encodes CDR1 MDHEN and CDR2 SYDVKM. CDR3 in DNA: TGTGCCGCACGGACAGGGGGAAACTATGGCTACACCTTC. Its translation: CAARTGGNYGYTF.

The chain combines TRBV28 with TRBJ1-2; TRBD1 matches 7 bases. Germline V gene sequence: CDR1 MDHEN, CDR2 SYDVKM. This CDR3 comprises 14 residues. V was pared by 2 bases and J by 4 bases, with 4 bases of the junction left unmatched. The CDR3 loop is CASSLGTASYGYTF. For the CDR3, the DNA is TGTGCCAGCAGTTTAGGGACAGCAAGCTATGGCTACACCTTC.

The chain combines TRBV5-1 with TRBJ2-7; 8 positions match TRBD1. Per the germline V gene, CDR1 is SGHRS and CDR2 is YFSETQ. V lost 5 bases and J lost 6; bases outside the gene matches: 7. CDR3 size: 13 residues. The CDR3 reads CASRETGAGEQYF. CDR3 nucleotides: TGCGCCAGCAGGGAGACAGGGGCCGGCGAGCAGTACTTC.

This clone appeared once. The chain carries TRBV4-1 and TRBJ1-3, with D uncertain. The CDR3 totals 15 residues. Germline V gives CDR1 MGHRA, CDR2 YSYEKL. Trimming removed 0 bases from V and 4 bases from J, with 10 bases in between. In DNA form, the CDR3 reads TGCGCCAGCAGCCAAGATTCGGGGAGCGGAAACACCATATATTTT. Its translation is CASSQDSGSGNTIYF.

The V gene is TRBV11-2, the J gene TRBJ2-1, with TRBD1 matching over 7 bases. Unmatched junction bases numbered 5, after V lost 0 bases and J lost 0 bases. The germline gives CDR1 SGHAT, CDR2 FQNNGV. There are 17 residues in the CDR3. The DNA for the CDR3 is TGTGCCAGCAGCTTAGATCCGGGGACAGTCTCCTACAATGAGCAGTTCTTC. Translating it yields CASSLDPGTVSYNEQFF. The full variable domain, with the rest looked up from reference TRBV11-2 and TRBJ2-1, is EAGVAQSPRYKIIEKRQSVAFWCNPISGHATLYWYQQILGQGPKLLIQFQNNGVVDDSQLPKDRFSAERLKGVDSTLKIQPAKLEDSAVYLCASSLDPGTVSYNEQFFGPGTRLTVL.

The CDR3 loop reads CASSQGKGGGYGYTF. CDR3 coding DNA: TGCGCCAGCAGCCAAGGGAAAGGGGGCGGCTATGGCTACACCTTC. The rearrangement uses TRBV4-1 and TRBJ1-2; TRBD1 matches 7 bases. Germline CDR1 and CDR2: MGHRA and YSYEKL. V was clipped by 1 base and J by 4 bases; unmatched bases: 6. The CDR3 sequence is 15 residues long.

The chain has TRBV18 and TRBJ1-1; weak D call: TRBD1 (6 bases). Trimming shortened V by 4 bases and J by 1 base, and 7 bases separated the two germline ends. CDR3 size: 13 residues. Germline V CDR1 and CDR2: KGHSH, LQKENI. The CDR3 protein is CASSQTGNTEAFF. The DNA of the CDR3 is TGTGCCAGCTCACAGACAGGGAACACTGAAGCTTTCTTT.

Only one count was recorded for this clone. The chain joins TRBV4-1 to TRBJ1-2; no reliable D call. The germline V gene has CDR1 MGHRA and CDR2 YSYEKL. With 1 base removed from V and 0 bases from J, the gap between germline ends came to 15 bases. The CDR3 is 17 residues long. The CDR3 coding sequence is TGCGCCAGCAGCCAAGTCGGCTCAGCGAACCCTAACTATGGCTACACCTTC. It yields the protein CASSQVGSANPNYGYTF.

This chain joins TRBV7-9 and TRBJ1-2, with 8 positions matching TRBD1. With 5 bases clipped from V and 7 bases from J, the junction kept 3 bases outside the gene matches. This CDR3 has 12 amino acids. Germline-derived CDR1 and CDR2 are SEHNR and FQNEAQ (reference sequence). The DNA of the CDR3 is TGTGCCAGCAGCGAAGACAGGGGTGGCTACACCTTC. It encodes CASSEDRGGYTF.